The 22 T cell receptor beta chains in this list originate from one sample, sequenced in a study of shared clonotypes between healthy human individuals. The data were produced by immunoSEQ multiplex PCR, yet TCRdb's version contains in-frame clones alone and is incomplete. The data show 2 million to 2.5 million clones, approximately 95% seen once. The sequenced sample was naive CD4+ T cells sorted from blood. Subset: CD45RA+ positively selected. All receptors come from a man between 18 and 29 years old in good health.

V usage is TRBV10-1 and J usage is TRBJ2-4, with a possible D match to TRBD2 (5 bases). Germline CDR1 is WNHNN and CDR2 is SYGVQD (reference sequence). The CDR3 runs to 17 residues. The V end lost 4 bases, the J end lost 3 bases, and 19 bases lay between the germline ends. The CDR3 DNA is TGCGCCAGCAGTGGCCAGAGGGTGGGTTGGGGCAAAAACATTCAGTACTTC. Amino acids: CASSGQRVGWGKNIQYF.

As DNA, the CDR3 is TGTGCCAGCAGTTTATTTCCGGGACAGAGTAATTCACCCCTCCACTTT. It codes for CASSLFPGQSNSPLHF. The V call is TRBV28, the J call TRBJ1-6, with TRBD1 matching over 7 bases. V lost 1 base to trimming and J lost 6 bases; unmatched junction nucleotides: 6. The germline CDR1 and CDR2 sequences are MDHEN and SYDVKM. The length of the CDR3 is 16 residues.

This clone has a single count. The genes are TRBV6-1 and TRBJ1-2, with 10 bases lining up with TRBD1. Trimming at V came to 4 bases and at J to 4 bases, leaving 3 bases not matched to a gene. Germline CDR1 and CDR2: MNHNS and SASEGT. The CDR3 runs 14 residues. CDR3 DNA: TGTGCCAGCAGTGGTCGGACAGGGGGCTATGGCTACACCTTC. The encoded protein is CASSGRTGGYGYTF.

This sequence joins TRBV28 and TRBJ1-1; D is ambiguous. Looked up from germline, CDR1 is MDHEN and CDR2 is SYDVKM. Trimming removed 7 bases at V and 1 base at J, with 10 bases between. This CDR3 region has 13 residues. The CDR3 region is CASTGPWNTEAFF. As DNA, the CDR3 is TGTGCCAGCACTGGACCTTGGAACACTGAAGCTTTCTTT. The whole variable domain, filled in from reference TRBV28 and TRBJ1-1, reads DVKVTQSSRYLVKRTGEKVFLECVQDMDHENMFWYRQDPGLGLRLIYFSYDVKMKEKGDIPEGYSVSREKKERFSLILESASTNQTSMYLCASTGPWNTEAFFGQGTRLTVV.

The chain carries TRBV5-6 and TRBJ1-2, with TRBD1 matching 10 bases. With V trimmed by 4 bases and J by 3 bases, 9 bases remained unmatched. CDR3 length: 16 amino acids. Germline CDR1 SGHDT, CDR2 YYEEEE. CDR3 amino acids: CASSTPGTGVDYGYTF. The CDR3 nucleotides read TGTGCCAGCAGCACCCCCGGGACAGGGGTTGACTATGGCTACACCTTC.

The rearrangement joins TRBV5-4 to TRBJ1-2; 8 nucleotides match TRBD1. The CDR3 totals 15 residues. Germline CDR1 reads SGHNT; CDR2 reads YYREEE (reference sequence). V was clipped by 0 bases and J by 4 bases; unmatched bases: 5. The DNA of the CDR3 is TGTGCCAGCAGCTTGGGGGACAGGCCGACCTATGGCTACACCTTC. As protein: CASSLGDRPTYGYTF.

V gene TRBV6-1 combines with J gene TRBJ2-1; D might be TRBD1 (6 bases). CDR1 is MNHNS and CDR2 is SASEGT in the germline V gene. The CDR3 spans 14 residues. Trimming removed 10 bases from V and 3 bases from J, with 16 bases in between. The CDR3 DNA reads as TGTGCCACCGGGACAAGATTATTCTACAATGAGCAGTTCTTC. Translation: CATGTRLFYNEQFF.

The rearrangement links TRBV10-3 to TRBJ1-6, with D perhaps matching TRBD1 (6 bases). CDR1 is ENHRY, CDR2 SYGVKD, per germline. CDR3 length: 12 residues. V dropped 5 bases and J dropped 13 bases, with 12 bases sitting between them. CDR3 in amino acids: CAISQGQPPLHF. CDR3 bases: TGTGCCATCAGTCAAGGACAGCCCCCCCTCCACTTT.

This clone was detected only once. This sequence joins TRBV6-5 and TRBJ1-4; 7 nucleotides line up with TRBD1. The CDR3 spans 14 residues. Germline trimming cut 4 bases from V and 8 bases from J; bases unmatched to any gene: 7. Germline V gives CDR1 MNHEY, CDR2 SVGAGI. Written as DNA, the CDR3 is TGTGCCAGCAGTTCGGGACAGCTCGTGGAAAAACTGTTTTTT. It yields the protein CASSSGQLVEKLFF.

A note on this clone: Distinct nucleotide sequences in the sample also encode this CDR3. The chain combines TRBV5-6 with TRBJ2-3; D ambiguous. CDR1 is SGHDT, CDR2 YYEEEE, per germline. V was clipped by 1 base and J by 3 bases, with 9 bases between them. The CDR3 contains 14 residues. CDR3 protein: CASSLQGGTDTQYF. CDR3 sequence (DNA): TGTGCCAGCAGCTTGCAAGGTGGGACAGATACGCAGTATTTT.

For this clone: The identical CDR3 is also encoded by other nucleotide sequences in the sample. V is TRBV19 and J is TRBJ2-7, with D tentatively TRBD1 (5 bases). CDR1 is LNHDA, CDR2 SQIVND, per germline (reference sequence). This CDR3 is built from 13 residues. The V end lost 5 bases, the J end lost 3 bases, and 11 bases lay between the germline ends. CDR3 sequence (DNA): TGTGCCAGTAGTGCCCGAGACAGCTACGAGCAGTACTTC. Amino acid sequence: CASSARDSYEQYF.

V and J are TRBV10-1 and TRBJ2-3; the D is unclear. Trimming took 6 bases from V and 6 from J, leaving 10 bases between them. In germline, CDR1 is WNHNN, CDR2 SYGVQD (reference sequence). CDR3 length: 12 residues. The CDR3, as DNA: TGCGCCAGCAGCTTCCACGGCGATACGCAGTATTTT. This translates into CASSFHGDTQYF.

V is TRBV5-1 and J is TRBJ2-3; weak D call: TRBD2 (6 bases). The V gene lost 7 bases and the J gene lost 1 base, with 16 bases spanning the gap. The CDR3 has 15 residues. Germline values: CDR1 SGHRS, CDR2 YFSETQ. CDR3 bases: TGCGCCAGCGGACCCGGGGGACTTGGCACAGATACGCAGTATTTT. It translates to CASGPGGLGTDTQYF.

CDR3 sequence: CASSQDHSGRNTGELFF. CDR3 DNA: TGCGCCAGCAGCCAGGACCATAGCGGGAGAAACACCGGGGAGCTGTTTTTT. The rearrangement joins TRBV4-3 to TRBJ2-2, with TRBD2 identical over 9 bases. V lost 3 bases and J lost 2; bases outside the gene matches: 7. The germline CDR1 and CDR2 sequences are LGHNA and YSLEER. The CDR3 spans 17 residues.

V is TRBV5-4 and J is TRBJ2-1; D unclear. The germline V gene has CDR1 SGHNT and CDR2 YYREEE (reference sequence). V was cut by 0 bases and J by 0 bases, with 7 bases left in between. CDR3 length equals 15 residues. CDR3 DNA: TGTGCCAGCAGCTTGGTCGGTGTCTCCTACAATGAGCAGTTCTTC. Residues: CASSLVGVSYNEQFF.

The chain is built from TRBV6-6 and TRBJ1-4; 7 bases align to TRBD1. J was trimmed by 8 bases and V by 4 bases; bases with no gene match: 7. CDR3 length: 14 residues. Germline V gene data show CDR1 as MNHNY and CDR2 as SVGAGI (reference sequence). CDR3 protein: CASSSTGIDEKLFF. In DNA, the CDR3 is TGTGCCAGCAGTTCGACAGGGATCGACGAAAAACTGTTTTTT.

The genes are TRBV7-8 and TRBJ1-5; no clear D gene. Germline-derived CDR1 and CDR2 are SGHVS and FQNEAQ. V was cut by 4 bases and J by 3 bases, with 7 bases left in between. This CDR3 comprises 13 residues. The CDR3 region is CASSSSINQPQHF. CDR3 nucleotide sequence: TGTGCCAGCAGCTCCTCTATCAATCAGCCCCAGCATTTT.

The rearrangement uses TRBV19 and TRBJ2-2; 11 nucleotides line up with TRBD2. Germline assignment: CDR1 LNHDA and CDR2 SQIVND (reference sequence). J lost 2 bases, V lost 3 bases, and 5 bases had no gene match. The CDR3 runs to 17 residues. The CDR3 loop reads CASSISLAGGNTGELFF. CDR3 sequence (DNA): TGTGCCAGTAGTATCTCTCTAGCGGGAGGAAACACCGGGGAGCTGTTTTTT. Complete variable domain (other parts from reference TRBV19 and TRBJ2-2): DGGITQSPKYLFRKEGQNVTLSCEQNLNHDAMYWYRQDPGQGLRLIYYSQIVNDFQKGDIAEGYSVSREKKESFPLTVTSAQKNPTAFYLCASSISLAGGNTGELFFGEGSRLTVL.

This chain links TRBV7-2 with TRBJ2-7, with D perhaps TRBD2 (6 bases). CDR3 length equals 15 residues. The V gene lost 8 bases and the J gene lost 2 bases, with 19 bases spanning the gap. Germline V gene sequence: CDR1 SGHTA, CDR2 FQGNSA. This chain's CDR3 is CASWEYCGVTYEQYF. In DNA form, the CDR3 reads TGTGCCAGCTGGGAATATTGCGGGGTAACCTACGAGCAGTACTTC.

This clone was seen only once. The V gene is TRBV29-1, the J gene TRBJ1-4; TRBD1 agrees at 7 bases. CDR3 length: 16 residues. Per germline, CDR1 SQVTM and CDR2 ANQGSEA. Losses at the gene ends were 7 bases for V and 0 bases for J; bases not matched to a gene: 11. This CDR3 reads CSAKPGQTSTNEKLFF. CDR3 bases: TGCAGCGCCAAACCGGGACAGACGTCAACTAATGAAAAACTGTTTTTT.

The CDR3 DNA sequence: TGTGCCAGCAGCTTTGGGGAGGTGGAGACCCAGTACTTC. It is translated as CASSFGEVETQYF. The rearrangement uses TRBV7-2 and TRBJ2-5, with D possibly TRBD2 on 6 matching bases. This CDR3 region has 13 residues. The V end was cut by 3 bases, the J end by 5 bases, with 10 bases between. Germline CDR1 SGHTA, CDR2 FQGNSA.

V gene TRBV27 combines with J gene TRBJ2-1; 12 nucleotides line up with TRBD2. Germline-derived CDR1 and CDR2 are MNHEY and SMNVEV (reference sequence). The CDR3 contains 16 residues. J lost 4 bases, V lost 4 bases, and 5 bases had no gene match. The CDR3 here is CASSSWTSGVYNEQFF. The CDR3, as DNA: TGTGCCAGCAGTTCGTGGACTAGCGGGGTATACAATGAGCAGTTCTTC.